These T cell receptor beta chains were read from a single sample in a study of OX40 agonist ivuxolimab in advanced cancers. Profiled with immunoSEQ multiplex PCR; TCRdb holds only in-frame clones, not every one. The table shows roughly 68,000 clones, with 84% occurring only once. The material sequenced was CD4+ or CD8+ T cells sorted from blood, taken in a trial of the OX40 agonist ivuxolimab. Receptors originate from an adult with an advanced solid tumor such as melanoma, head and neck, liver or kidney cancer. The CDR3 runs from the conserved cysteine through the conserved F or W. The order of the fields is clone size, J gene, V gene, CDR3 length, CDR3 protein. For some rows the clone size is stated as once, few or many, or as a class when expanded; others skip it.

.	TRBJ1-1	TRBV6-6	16	CASSYPARGVEAEAFF
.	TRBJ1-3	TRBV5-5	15	CASSLLQGGGNTIYF
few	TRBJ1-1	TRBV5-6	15	CASSRRDRRDTEAFF
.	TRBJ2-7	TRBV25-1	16	CASSDPAGARIYEQYF
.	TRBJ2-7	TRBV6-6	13	CASSHYRGSEQYF
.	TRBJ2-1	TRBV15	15	CATSRDLDSNNEQFF
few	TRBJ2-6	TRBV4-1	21	CASSQGRIAPTRRGGANVLTF
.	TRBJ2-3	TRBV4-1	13	CASSAGIPDTQYF
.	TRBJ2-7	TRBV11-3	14	CASSPTSGVYEQYF
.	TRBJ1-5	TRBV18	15	CASSPTGGESQPQHF
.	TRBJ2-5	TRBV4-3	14	CASSQDTGSETQYF
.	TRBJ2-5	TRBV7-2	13	CASSSRGRETQYF
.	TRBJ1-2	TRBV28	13	CASSLGTNYGYTF
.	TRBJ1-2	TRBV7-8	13	CASSSDGRVSYTF
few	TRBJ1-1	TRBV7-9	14	CASSLFSPDTEAFF
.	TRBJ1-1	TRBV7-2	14	CASSFTAGATEAFF
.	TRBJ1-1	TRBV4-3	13	CASSQTVDTEAFF
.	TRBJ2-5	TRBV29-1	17	CSVVGLIAGGGQETQYF
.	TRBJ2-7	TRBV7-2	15	CASSLQGGEGYEQYF
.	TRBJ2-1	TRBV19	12	CASREQGGEQFF
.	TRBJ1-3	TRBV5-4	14	CASSLGQDSHTIYF
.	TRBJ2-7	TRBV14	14	CASSPGTGSYEQYF
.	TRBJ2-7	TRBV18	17	CASSPTLGSGSNGAQYF
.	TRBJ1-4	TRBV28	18	CASSRPGEGTTGNEKLFF
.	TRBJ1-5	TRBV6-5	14	CAGGRSEGNQPQHF
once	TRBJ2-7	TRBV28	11	CASSLSSEQYF
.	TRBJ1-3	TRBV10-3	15	CAISGYGDSGNTIYF
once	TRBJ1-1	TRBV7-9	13	CASSLQGNTEAFF
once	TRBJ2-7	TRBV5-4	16	CASSRPLGERGYEQYF
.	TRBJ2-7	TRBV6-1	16	CASSEKVSAGWWEQYF
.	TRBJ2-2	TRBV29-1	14	CSVGARGYTGELFF
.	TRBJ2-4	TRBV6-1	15	CASRVMGGPKNIQYF
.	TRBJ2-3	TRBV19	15	CASSIGWGRADTQYF
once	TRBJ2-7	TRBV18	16	CASSPYNGSHSYEQYF
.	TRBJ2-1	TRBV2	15	CASSEGGSSYNEQFF
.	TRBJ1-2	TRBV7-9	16	CASSPSGQGEGYGYTF
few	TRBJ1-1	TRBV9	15	CASSVDTSTDTEAFF
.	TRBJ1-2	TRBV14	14	CASSRRTGEYGYTF
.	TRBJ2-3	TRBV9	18	CASSVGTSGISYTDTQYF
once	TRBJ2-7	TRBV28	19	CASSLWYGGAASESYEQYF
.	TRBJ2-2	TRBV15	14	CATSRARYTGELFF
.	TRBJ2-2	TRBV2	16	CASRGPGTRRPGELFF
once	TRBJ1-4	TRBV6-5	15	CASSYEHGPNEKLFF
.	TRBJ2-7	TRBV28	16	CASSLHPAGEVYEQYF
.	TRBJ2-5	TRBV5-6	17	CASSPLGQSFVQETQYF
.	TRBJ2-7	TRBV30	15	CAWVNPTRRSYEQYF
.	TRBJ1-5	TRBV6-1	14	CASSSTGEGQPQHF
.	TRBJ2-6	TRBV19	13	CASSISGANVLTF
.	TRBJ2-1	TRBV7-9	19	CASSSGGTSGDSFHNEQFF
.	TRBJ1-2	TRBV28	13	CASGQNNFYGYTF
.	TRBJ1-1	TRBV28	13	CASSNRVNTEAFF
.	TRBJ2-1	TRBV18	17	CASSPTGTSGRYNEQFF
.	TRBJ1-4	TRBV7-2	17	CASSQRLGTAVNEKLFF
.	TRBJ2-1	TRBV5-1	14	CASSLGGRGNEQFF
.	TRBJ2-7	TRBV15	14	CATSSGTRRDEQYF
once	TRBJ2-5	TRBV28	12	CATQRGGETQYF
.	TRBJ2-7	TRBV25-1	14	CANLVISAPYEQYF